Shown below are 16 T cell receptor beta chains from a single sample sequenced in a study of blood T cells in healthy people across ages. A J-beta primer mix and a sample-barcoded 5' primer were used in a second PCR of roughly 6 to 11 cycles. MiXCR, run by TCRdb on the 5' RACE reads, gives a single entry per CDR3 protein. The table lists around 1.5 million distinct CDR3 sequences, around 36% of them singletons, with approximately 10% in the top ten. Sequenced sample: blood. These receptor sequences come from a woman aged 25 to 45 in good health.

V is TRBV7-3 and J is TRBJ1-2, with D possibly matching TRBD1 (5 bases). With 5 bases removed from V and 13 bases from J, the gap between germline ends came to 14 bases. Germline assignment: CDR1 SGHTA and CDR2 FQGTGA. This CDR3 comprises 11 residues. The CDR3 DNA follows: TGTGCCAGCAGCGCCCAGGGATCAATCACCTTC. Its protein is CASSAQGSITF.

This clonotype was seen a handful of times. V and J are TRBV5-1 and TRBJ2-1; 8 bases fit TRBD2. CDR1 and CDR2 from the germline V gene are SGHRS and YFSETQ. This CDR3 has 16 amino acids. V lost 4 bases, J lost 6 bases, and 12 bases stayed unmatched. The CDR3 reads CASSLGGDWKVNEQFF. In nucleotides, the CDR3 is TGCGCCAGCAGCCTCGGGGGGGACTGGAAGGTCAATGAGCAGTTCTTC.

V is TRBV7-2 and J is TRBJ2-3; TRBD1 agrees at 7 bases. CDR1 SGHTA and CDR2 FQGNSA come from the germline V gene. J was trimmed by 4 bases and V by 1 base; bases with no gene match: 8. The CDR3 spans 16 residues. This CDR3 is CASSLGTGLVADTQYF. The CDR3, as DNA: TGTGCCAGCAGCTTAGGGACAGGACTGGTAGCAGATACGCAGTATTTT.

The chain is built from TRBV12-3 or TRBV12-4 and TRBJ2-7; D remains ambiguous. Trimming shortened V by 4 bases and J by 5 bases, and 6 bases separated the two germline ends. CDR3 length: 11 residues. The CDR3 coding sequence is TGTGCCAGCAGTTCCCTCCACGAGCAGTACTTC. It translates to CASSSLHEQYF.

The rearrangement uses TRBV18 and TRBJ2-1; TRBD1 agrees at 8 bases. The germline gives CDR1 KGHSH, CDR2 LQKENI. The CDR3 has 14 residues. After removal of 2 bases from V and 9 bases from J, the junction contained 6 bases not matched to a gene. The CDR3: CASSPGQGFSEQFF. CDR3 nucleotides: TGTGCCAGCTCACCAGGACAGGGCTTTAGTGAGCAGTTCTTC.

This clonotype was seen a few times. This rearrangement joins TRBV5-1 to TRBJ2-1, with 10 bases matching TRBD2. The CDR3 runs 17 residues. Trimming removed 5 bases from V and 9 bases from J; junction bases left unmatched: 17. The germline V gene has CDR1 SGHRS and CDR2 YFSETQ. This CDR3 reads CASRANLETSGRGEQFF. As DNA, the CDR3 is TGCGCCAGCAGGGCGAATCTCGAGACTAGCGGGCGGGGTGAGCAGTTCTTC.

The V and J genes are TRBV20-1 and TRBJ2-7; TRBD1 is a possible D gene (6 bases). Trimming shortened V by 2 bases and J by 0 bases, and 14 bases separated the two germline ends. The CDR3 is 15 residues long. Germline V gives CDR1 DFQATT, CDR2 SNEGSKA (reference sequence). The CDR3 bases are TGCAGTGCTAGAACACGGAAGGACAGCTCCTACGAGCAGTACTTC. This encodes CSARTRKDSSYEQYF.

The J gene is TRBJ2-3, the V gene TRBV6-2 or TRBV6-3; D is unclear. The V gene lost 2 bases and the J gene lost 4 bases, with 7 bases spanning the gap. The CDR3 is 13 amino acids. The germline V gene has CDR1 MNHEY and CDR2 SVGEGT. The DNA for the CDR3 is TGTGCCAGCAGTTACGCGACCCCAGATACGCAGTATTTT. As protein: CASSYATPDTQYF.

The chain links TRBV28 to TRBJ2-4; 10 bases match TRBD2. The CDR3 spans 15 residues. Germline CDR1 and CDR2: MDHEN and SYDVKM. V shed 9 bases, J shed 13 bases, and the junction held 18 bases outside the gene matches. CDR3 amino acids: CASTKAKREGREQYF. The DNA for the CDR3 is TGTGCCAGTACCAAGGCTAAGCGGGAGGGCCGGGAGCAGTACTTC.

In regard to this clonotype: A much larger clonotype is one base distant, so this may be a read error. The rearrangement uses TRBV29-1 and TRBJ2-7; tentatively, D is TRBD1 (6 bases). The CDR3 covers 14 residues. V was shortened by 3 bases and J by 3 bases, with 15 bases between the two germline ends. Looked up from germline, CDR1 is SQVTM and CDR2 is ANQGSEA. Here the CDR3 reads CSVDVAGARYEQYF. The CDR3, as DNA: TGCAGCGTTGATGTAGCAGGGGCCCGCTACGAGCAGTACTTC.

The sample holds a few counts of this clonotype. The chain is built from TRBV7-6 and TRBJ1-2, with D tentatively TRBD1 (5 bases). Trimming removed 5 bases from V and 4 bases from J, with 23 bases in between. This CDR3 is 17 amino acids long. In germline, CDR1 is SGHVS, CDR2 FNYEAQ. The chain's CDR3 is CASSRRRDREISYGYTF. As DNA, the CDR3 is TGTGCCAGCAGCAGACGCCGGGACCGGGAAATTAGCTATGGCTACACCTTC.

This clonotype was picked up one time. The chain couples TRBV7-9 to TRBJ2-2; unclear D gene. The CDR3 is made up of 16 amino acids. V was shortened by 5 bases and J by 0 bases, with 13 bases between the two germline ends. CDR1 is SEHNR, CDR2 FQNEAQ, per germline (reference sequence). The CDR3 bases are TGTGCCAGCAGCCCCAGACCGACATCGAACACCGGGGAGCTGTTTTTT. Residues: CASSPRPTSNTGELFF. The full variable domain, completed using reference TRBV7-9 and TRBJ2-2, is DTGVSQNPRHKITKRGQNVTFRCDPISEHNRLYWYRQTLGQGPEFLTYFQNEAQLEKSRLLSDRFSAERPKGSFSTLEIQRTEQGDSAMYLCASSPRPTSNTGELFFGEGSRLTVL.

This clonotype was seen only a few times. V and J are TRBV12-3 or TRBV12-4 and TRBJ1-1; the match to TRBD1 covers 10 bases. CDR3 length: 13 residues. After removal of 6 bases from V and 12 bases from J, the junction contained 10 bases not matched to a gene. The CDR3 protein is CASSQPGQGVPFF. The CDR3 nucleotides are TGTGCCAGCAGCCAACCCGGACAGGGGGTACCTTTCTTT.

V is TRBV3-1 and J is TRBJ1-1; D uncertain. V was clipped by 4 bases and J by 3 bases, with 12 bases between them. Germline CDR1 LGHDT, CDR2 YNNKEL (reference sequence). The CDR3 is 14 residues long. Written as DNA, the CDR3 is TGTGCCAGCAGCCCCCTTTCGGGGTACACTGAAGCTTTCTTT. This sequence encodes CASSPLSGYTEAFF.

The chain carries TRBV5-1 and TRBJ2-7; TRBD1 aligns across 7 bases. From germline, CDR1 is SGHRS and CDR2 YFSETQ. The CDR3 length is 16 residues. V trimming: 2 bases; J trimming: 5 bases; junction bases outside the gene matches: 13. CDR3 in amino acids: CASSFYGTDYGDEQYF. CDR3 nucleotide sequence: TGCGCCAGCAGCTTCTATGGGACAGATTATGGGGACGAGCAGTACTTC.

The table lists this clonotype with a few counts. The V gene is TRBV7-9, the J gene TRBJ2-7; weak D call: TRBD1 (6 bases). V lost 5 bases to trimming and J lost 1 base, with 12 bases between them. Germline CDR1 reads SEHNR; CDR2 reads FQNEAQ (reference sequence). The CDR3 consists of 14 residues. The CDR3, as DNA: TGTGCCAGCAGCGCGAGTCAGGGGTCCTACGAGCAGTACTTC. Translation: CASSASQGSYEQYF.